The rows below give T cell receptor beta chains drawn from one sample of a study of control samples from healthy donors and cancer patients. Assay: immunoSEQ multiplex PCR; the TCRdb copy retains only in-frame clones and omits some. The data show around 80,000 clones, with nearly 90% seen just once and around 6% held by the top ten. The sample comprised blood. Receptors were obtained from a woman aged 50 to 65 in good health. Both conserved end residues are part of each CDR3. A D gene is named only where the DNA matches it firmly.

D	V	length	J	DNA	CDR3
.	TRBV2	14	TRBJ2-6	TGTGCCAGCCCGGGGGCAGGGACGGCCAACGTCCTGACTTTC	CASPGAGTANVLTF
.	TRBV27	15	TRBJ1-1	TGTGCCAGCAGTTTATACACGACGGGTGGCACTGAAGCTTTCTTT	CASSLYTTGGTEAFF
TRBD2	TRBV4-2	18	TRBJ2-1	TGTGCCAGCAGCCAAGATCTAGCGGGGGTTAGCTCCTACAATGAGCAGTTCTTC	CASSQDLAGVSSYNEQFF
TRBD1	TRBV6-1	14	TRBJ1-1	TGTGCCAGCAGGGAGGGACAGGGAAAAGCTGAAGCTTTCTTT	CASREGQGKAEAFF
.	TRBV2	14	TRBJ1-1	TGTGCCACCCGACGCGCGGGGGCGAACACTGAAGCTTTCTTT	CATRRAGANTEAFF
TRBD1	TRBV4-1	15	TRBJ2-7	TGCGCCAGCAGCTCCAGGACAGGCAGCAATTACGAGCAGTACTTC	CASSSRTGSNYEQYF
.	TRBV12-5	13	TRBJ2-2	TGTGCTAGTGGTTTTAGTCTCACCGGGGAGCTGTTTTTT	CASGFSLTGELFF
.	TRBV4-1	13	TRBJ1-1	TGCGCCAGCAGTTTCAGGGCCAACACTGAAGCTTTCTTT	CASSFRANTEAFF
.	TRBV15	13	TRBJ1-2	TGTGCCACCAGCATTGGGGAGGGGACTGGCTACACCTTC	CATSIGEGTGYTF
TRBD1	TRBV11-2	14	TRBJ1-6	TGTGCCAGCAGCTCCGGGACAGCAAATTCACCCCTCCACTTT	CASSSGTANSPLHF
.	TRBV12-1	16	TRBJ2-7	TGTGCCAGCAGCTTTGTTGCTGTCGACAGGGACCACGAGCAGTACTTC	CASSFVAVDRDHEQYF
TRBD1	TRBV15	16	TRBJ1-6	TGTGCCACCAGCAGGACAGGGAGAAGATATAATTCACCCCTCCACTTT	CATSRTGRRYNSPLHF
TRBD1	TRBV2	18	TRBJ1-2	TGTGCCAGCTCGTTGTCCGGGACAGGGGGCAAATGGGACTATGGCTACACCTTC	CASSLSGTGGKWDYGYTF
.	TRBV2	11	TRBJ2-5	TGTGCCAGCGGGGAGGTCGAGACCCAGTACTTC	CASGEVETQYF
TRBD1	TRBV5-1	14	TRBJ2-3	TGCGCCAGCAGCCCGGGACAGGTCACAGATACGCAGTATTTT	CASSPGQVTDTQYF
.	TRBV6-5	14	TRBJ1-5	TGTGCCAGCAGTCCTTTGCAGCTCAATCAGCCCCAGCATTTT	CASSPLQLNQPQHF